This TCR beta chain appears in the sequencing data of a study of early T cells in non-severe SARS-CoV-2 infection. V was trimmed by 0 bases and J by 5 bases, leaving 10 bases between them. There are 14 residues in the CDR3. The germline V gene has CDR1 MNHEY and CDR2 SVGAGI. TCRdb redid the calling of the 5' RACE reads with MiXCR, one entry per CDR3 protein. The table has under 70,000 distinct CDR3 sequences, approximately 11% seen once. This clonotype has a count of ten or more. The chain couples TRBV6-5 to TRBJ1-1; no clear D gene. This clonotype was obtained from an adult who was a healthcare worker with PCR-confirmed SARS-CoV-2 infection or an uninfected control (not recorded which). Sample: whole blood. The CDR3 sequence: CASSYSGGYTEAFF. The CDR3 DNA reads as TGTGCCAGCAGTTACTCCGGCGGCTATACTGAAGCTTTCTTT.